A single sample is the source of the 10 T cell receptor beta chains below, sequenced in a study of cytomegalovirus exposure and HLA in healthy donors. PCR employed 60 Vbeta and 13 Jbeta primers. Data came from immunoSEQ multiplex PCR; TCRdb stores just in-frame clones and leaves some out. In all, the sample yields about 200,000 clones. The sample comprised PBMCs. All receptors come from a girl aged 2-15 years in good health and CMV-seropositive.

The chain is built from TRBV28 and TRBJ1-5, with a weak D call TRBD1 (6 bases). The CDR3 covers 15 residues. The V end lost 2 bases, the J end lost 3 bases, and 11 bases lay between the germline ends. CDR1 MDHEN and CDR2 SYDVKM come from the germline V gene. This chain's CDR3 is CASSLRGGSNQPQHF. The CDR3 nucleotides read TGTGCCAGCAGTTTAAGGGGGGGTTCCAATCAGCCCCAGCATTTT.

The chain combines TRBV6-5 with TRBJ2-3; 7 bases agree with TRBD2. The CDR3 runs to 16 residues. Germline V lookup: CDR1 MNHEY, CDR2 SVGAGI. V lost 2 bases to trimming and J lost 5 bases; unmatched junction nucleotides: 10. CDR3 in amino acids: CASSYPSGGRGDTQYF. The DNA for the CDR3 is TGTGCCAGCAGTTACCCCTCAGGAGGGAGGGGAGATACGCAGTATTTT.

This chain connects TRBV6-6 to TRBJ1-1; the match to TRBD1 covers 8 bases. Germline V gives CDR1 MNHNY, CDR2 SVGAGI (reference sequence). The V gene end was trimmed by 5 bases and the J gene end by 5 bases; junction bases not matched to a gene: 7. The CDR3 is 14 residues long. The CDR3 region has the DNA TGTGCCAGCAGTGACAGGGGTGGAAGGACTGAAGCTTTCTTT. Amino acid sequence: CASSDRGGRTEAFF.

This sequence joins TRBV7-9 and TRBJ2-7; D might be TRBD2 (6 bases). Germline V gene data show CDR1 as SEHNR and CDR2 as FQNEAQ (reference sequence). Trimming cost V 5 bases and J 2 bases, with 19 bases left between them. The CDR3 is 16 amino acids. The CDR3 sequence is CASSSASGGDTYEQYF. As DNA, the CDR3 is TGTGCCAGCAGCAGTGCGTCTGGCGGGGATACCTACGAGCAGTACTTC.

The rearrangement joins TRBV19 to TRBJ1-3, with 7 bases identical to TRBD1. In germline, CDR1 is LNHDA, CDR2 SQIVND (reference sequence). The ends lost 0 bases at V and 0 bases at J; junction bases unmatched: 5. CDR3 length: 17 residues. CDR3 region: CASSIDGTDHSGNTIYF. The CDR3 DNA sequence: TGTGCCAGTAGTATAGACGGGACAGACCACTCTGGAAACACCATATATTTT.

CDR3 in DNA: TGTGCCAGCAGCGTAGGAGGTGCGGCGGGCGAGCAGTACTTC. Residues: CASSVGGAAGEQYF. The gene calls are TRBV9 and TRBJ2-7, with D maybe TRBD2 (5 bases). The CDR3 runs to 14 residues. CDR1 SGDLS and CDR2 YYNGEE come from the germline V gene. Trimming took 0 bases from V and 6 from J, leaving 13 bases between them.

This sequence joins TRBV18 and TRBJ1-5; possible D gene TRBD1, 5 bases. CDR1 is KGHSH, CDR2 LQKENI, per germline. This CDR3 comprises 15 residues. The V end lost 0 bases, the J end lost 5 bases, and 11 bases lay between the germline ends. CDR3 sequence (DNA): TGTGCCAGCTCACCACCGGGCCCAGGGCATCAGCCCCAGCATTTT. Its protein is CASSPPGPGHQPQHF.

The CDR3 sequence is CASSYTALAEAFF. DNA of the CDR3: TGTGCCAGCAGTTACACCGCGTTGGCTGAAGCTTTCTTT. V and J are TRBV6-5 and TRBJ1-1, with D unresolved. V was cut by 2 bases and J by 6 bases, with 10 bases left in between. Germline CDR1 and CDR2: MNHEY and SVGAGI. The CDR3 covers 13 residues.

The chain carries TRBV28 and TRBJ2-7; perhaps TRBD1 as D (5 bases). Deletions cut 1 base from V and 3 bases from J, with 10 bases between. Germline V CDR1 and CDR2: MDHEN, SYDVKM. This CDR3 contains 14 residues. The CDR3: CASSLSLQGYEQYF. The CDR3 DNA sequence: TGTGCCAGCAGTTTATCCCTCCAGGGCTACGAGCAGTACTTC.

In DNA, the CDR3 is TGCGCCAGCTTCCCCGGGACTAGTGGCCATGAGCAGTTCTTC. Translated: CASFPGTSGHEQFF. J is TRBJ2-1 and V is TRBV10-2, with 8 bases lining up with TRBD2. The length of the CDR3 is 14 residues. Germline loops: CDR1 WSHSY, CDR2 SAAADI. J lost 8 bases, V lost 8 bases, and 11 bases had no gene match.